This T cell receptor (beta chain) was identified in a study of regulatory T cells in long-lasting Graves disease. Study-level points and caveats: Persistent cases of Graves' showed reduced TCR diversity relative to newly diagnosed patients.

This clonotype came up many times. Its antigen is still unknown. One junction end does not reproduce the germline sequence, and a read error may be involved. Time point in this sample: newly diagnosed GD, antithyroid drugs for less than 3 months. From RNA extracted from PBMCs, the TCR library was made. Assembly of TCR beta libraries relied on iRepertoire HTBI primers together with Arm-PCR of CDR3 regions. MiXCR was run by TCRdb on the multiplex PCR reads, yielding one entry per CDR3 protein. The sample includes some 400,000 distinct CDR3 sequences, 14% to 15% of them seen just once. These data also formed part of another study, on T cells in Graves' hyperthyroidism and ophthalmopathy. That study adds: Together with thyroid ultrasound, orbital computed tomography, serum thyroxine and TRAb, clinical symptoms were used for diagnoses.

This sample comprised peripheral blood mononuclear cells (PBMCs), obtained at new diagnosis, from a patient treated with antithyroid drugs. The origin of this receptor is a woman aged 25 to 39 with Graves disease.

The CDR3 region is CASSLGGQTDPQYF. For the CDR3, the DNA is TGTGCCAGCAGTTTGGGCGGCCAAACAGATCCGCAGTATTTT. V gene TRBV12-3 or TRBV12-4 combines with J gene TRBJ2-3, with D unresolved. The CDR3 loop spans 14 amino acids.